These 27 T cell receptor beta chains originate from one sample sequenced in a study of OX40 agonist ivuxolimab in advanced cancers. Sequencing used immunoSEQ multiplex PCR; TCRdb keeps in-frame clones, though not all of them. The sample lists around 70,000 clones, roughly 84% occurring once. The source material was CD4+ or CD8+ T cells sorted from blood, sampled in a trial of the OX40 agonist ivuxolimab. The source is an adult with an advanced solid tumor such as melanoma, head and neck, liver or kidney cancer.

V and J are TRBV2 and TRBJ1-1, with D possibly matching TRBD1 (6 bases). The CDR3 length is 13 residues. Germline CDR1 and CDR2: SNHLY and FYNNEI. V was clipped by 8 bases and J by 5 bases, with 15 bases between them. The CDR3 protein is CASSQGPRTEAFF. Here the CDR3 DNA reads TGTGCCAGCTCTCAGGGGCCGAGGACTGAAGCTTTCTTT. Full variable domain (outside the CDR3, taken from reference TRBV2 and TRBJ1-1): EPEVTQTPSHQVTQMGQEVILRCVPISNHLYFYWYRQILGQKVEFLVSFYNNEISEKSEIFDDQFSVERPDGSNFTLKIRSTKLEDSAMYFCASSQGPRTEAFFGQGTRLTVV.

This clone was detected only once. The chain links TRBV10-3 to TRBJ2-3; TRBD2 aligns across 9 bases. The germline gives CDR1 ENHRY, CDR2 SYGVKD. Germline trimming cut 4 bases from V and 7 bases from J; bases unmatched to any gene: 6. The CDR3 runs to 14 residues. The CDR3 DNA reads TGTGCCATCAGTGTCGGGCTAGCGGGGCATACGCAGTATTTT. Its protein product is CAISVGLAGHTQYF.

For the CDR3, the DNA is TGTGCCAGCAGTTTTGGGGGTCGCTACGAGCAGTACTTC. Translated, it gives CASSFGGRYEQYF. The chain links TRBV27 to TRBJ2-7; D assignment may be TRBD1 or TRBD2 (5 bases each). The germline V gene has CDR1 MNHEY and CDR2 SMNVEV (reference sequence). V was trimmed by 3 bases and J by 3 bases, leaving 9 bases between them. The CDR3 sequence is 13 residues long.

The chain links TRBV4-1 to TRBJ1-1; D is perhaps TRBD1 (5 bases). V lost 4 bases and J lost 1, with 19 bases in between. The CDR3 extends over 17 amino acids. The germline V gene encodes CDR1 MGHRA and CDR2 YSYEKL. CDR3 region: CASSPSVTGGTNTEAFF. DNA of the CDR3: TGCGCCAGCAGCCCGAGTGTTACAGGTGGGACGAACACTGAAGCTTTCTTT.

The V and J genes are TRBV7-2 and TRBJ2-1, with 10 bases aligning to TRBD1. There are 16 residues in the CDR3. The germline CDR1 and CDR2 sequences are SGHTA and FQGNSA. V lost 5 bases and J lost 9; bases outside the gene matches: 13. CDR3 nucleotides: TGTGCCAGCAGCCTGACCGGGACAGGGGCCGACTTTGAGCAGTTCTTC. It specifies CASSLTGTGADFEQFF.

The CDR3 nucleotides are TGCGCCAGCAGCTTGATTGGGACGAGCACCGGGGAGCTGTTTTTT. Translating it yields CASSLIGTSTGELFF. The V and J genes are TRBV5-1 and TRBJ2-2; D may match TRBD1 or TRBD2 (5 bases each). CDR3 length equals 15 residues. The V and J ends lost 1 base and 4 bases respectively, with 11 bases between them. The germline V gene has CDR1 SGHRS and CDR2 YFSETQ.

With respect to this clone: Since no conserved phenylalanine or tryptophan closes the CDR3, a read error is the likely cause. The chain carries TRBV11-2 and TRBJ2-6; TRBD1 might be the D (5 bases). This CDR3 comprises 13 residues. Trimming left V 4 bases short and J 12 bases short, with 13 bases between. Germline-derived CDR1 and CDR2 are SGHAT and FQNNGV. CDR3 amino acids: CASSSLTEAVLTL. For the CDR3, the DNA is TGTGCCAGCAGCTCGCTGACAGAAGCCGTCCTGACTCTC.

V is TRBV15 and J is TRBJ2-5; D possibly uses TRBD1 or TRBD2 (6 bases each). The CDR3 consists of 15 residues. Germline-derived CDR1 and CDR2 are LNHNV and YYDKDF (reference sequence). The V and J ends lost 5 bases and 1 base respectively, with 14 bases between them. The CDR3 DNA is TGTGCCACCAGCGGAGGGGGGTTCCTCCAAGAGACCCAGTACTTC. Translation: CATSGGGFLQETQYF.

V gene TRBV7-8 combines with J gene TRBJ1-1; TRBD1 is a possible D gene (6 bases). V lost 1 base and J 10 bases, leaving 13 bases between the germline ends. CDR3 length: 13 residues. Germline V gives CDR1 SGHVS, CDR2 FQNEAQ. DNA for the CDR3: TGTGCCAGCAGCTTAGAGAGTGGCAGGGGAGCTTTCTTT. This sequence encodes CASSLESGRGAFF.

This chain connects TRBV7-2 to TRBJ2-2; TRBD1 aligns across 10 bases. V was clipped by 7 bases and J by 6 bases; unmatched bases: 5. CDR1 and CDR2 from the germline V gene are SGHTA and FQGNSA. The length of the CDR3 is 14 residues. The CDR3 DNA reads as TGTGCCAGCACCCGACAGGGGGCGTCCGGGGAGCTGTTTTTT. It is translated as CASTRQGASGELFF.

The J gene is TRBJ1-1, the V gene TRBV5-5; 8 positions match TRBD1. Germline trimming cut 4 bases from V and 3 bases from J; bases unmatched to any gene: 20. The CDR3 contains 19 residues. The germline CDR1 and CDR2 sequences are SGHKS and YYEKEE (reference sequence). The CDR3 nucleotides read TGTGCCAGCAGCATAACGGACAGGGCCTACCAGCCTGAGGACACTGAAGCTTTCTTT. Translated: CASSITDRAYQPEDTEAFF.

CDR3 sequence: CARSLLTGEVEGSYEQYF. For the CDR3, the DNA is TGTGCCAGAAGCTTGTTGACAGGGGAAGTTGAAGGATCCTACGAGCAGTACTTC. V usage is TRBV5-3 and J usage is TRBJ2-7; 8 bases match TRBD1. TRBV5-3 is known as an ORF, though its function is uncertain. After removal of 1 base from V and 1 base from J, the junction contained 13 bases not matched to a gene. The CDR3 covers 18 residues.

The CDR3 DNA follows: TGTGCCAGCAGCCGATCTGGGACTTACACCGGGGAGCTGTTTTTT. It is translated as CASSRSGTYTGELFF. The gene calls are TRBV6-6 and TRBJ2-2, with a possible D match to TRBD2 (6 bases). V was trimmed by 6 bases and J by 3 bases, leaving 14 bases between them. CDR1 is MNHNY, CDR2 SVGAGI, per germline (reference sequence). The CDR3 has 15 amino acids.

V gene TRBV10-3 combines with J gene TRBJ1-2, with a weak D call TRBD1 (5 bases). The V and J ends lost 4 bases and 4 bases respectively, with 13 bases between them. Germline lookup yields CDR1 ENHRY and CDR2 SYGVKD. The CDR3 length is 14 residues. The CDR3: CAISGGNYGYGYTF. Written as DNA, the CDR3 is TGTGCCATCAGTGGGGGGAACTATGGCTATGGCTACACCTTC.

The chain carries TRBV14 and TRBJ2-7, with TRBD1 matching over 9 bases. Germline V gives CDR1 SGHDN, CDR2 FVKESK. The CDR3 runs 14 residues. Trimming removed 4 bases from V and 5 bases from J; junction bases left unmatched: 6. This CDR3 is CASSLGQGFHEQYF. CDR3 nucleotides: TGTGCCAGCAGCCTGGGACAGGGATTCCACGAGCAGTACTTC.

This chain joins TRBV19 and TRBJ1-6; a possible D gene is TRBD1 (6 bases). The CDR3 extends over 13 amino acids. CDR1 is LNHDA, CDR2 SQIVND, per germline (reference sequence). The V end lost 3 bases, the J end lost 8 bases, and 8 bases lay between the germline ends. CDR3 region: CASSITGHSPLHF. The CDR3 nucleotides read TGTGCCAGTAGTATTACAGGGCATTCACCCCTCCACTTT.

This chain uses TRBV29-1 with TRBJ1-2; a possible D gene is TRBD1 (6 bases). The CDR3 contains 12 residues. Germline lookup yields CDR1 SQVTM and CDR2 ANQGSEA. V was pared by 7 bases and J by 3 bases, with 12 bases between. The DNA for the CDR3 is TGCAGCGGGTACAGGGCCGACTATGGCTACACCTTC. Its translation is CSGYRADYGYTF. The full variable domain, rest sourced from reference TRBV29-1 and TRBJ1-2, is SAVISQKPSRDICQRGTSLTIQCQVDSQVTMMFWYRQQPGQSLTLIATANQGSEATYESGFVIDKFPISRPNLTFSTLTVSNMSPEDSSIYLCSGYRADYGYTFGSGTRLTVV.

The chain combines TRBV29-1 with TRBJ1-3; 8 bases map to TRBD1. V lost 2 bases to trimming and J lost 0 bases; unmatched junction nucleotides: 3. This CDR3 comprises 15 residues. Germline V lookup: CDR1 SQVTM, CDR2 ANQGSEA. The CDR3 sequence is CSVENRGSSGNTIYF. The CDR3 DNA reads TGCAGCGTTGAAAACAGGGGGAGCTCTGGAAACACCATATATTTT.

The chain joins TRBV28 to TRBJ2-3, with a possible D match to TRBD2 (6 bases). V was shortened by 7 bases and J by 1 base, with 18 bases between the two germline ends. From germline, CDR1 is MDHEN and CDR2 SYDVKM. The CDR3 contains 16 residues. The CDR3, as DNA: TGTGCCAGCAACCTTCCCCGGGGGACGGGCACAGATACGCAGTATTTT. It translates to CASNLPRGTGTDTQYF.

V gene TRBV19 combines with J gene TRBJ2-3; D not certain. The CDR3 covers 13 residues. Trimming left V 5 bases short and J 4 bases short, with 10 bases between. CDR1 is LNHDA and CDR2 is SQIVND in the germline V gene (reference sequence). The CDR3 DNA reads TGTGCCAGTAGTCCCAGTCGCGCAGATACGCAGTATTTT. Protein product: CASSPSRADTQYF.

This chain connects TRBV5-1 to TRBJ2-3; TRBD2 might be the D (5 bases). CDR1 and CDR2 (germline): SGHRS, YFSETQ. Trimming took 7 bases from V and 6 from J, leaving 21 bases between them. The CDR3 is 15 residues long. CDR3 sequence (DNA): TGCGCCAGCCGAAAGGACGGGGAAAAGGTGGATACGCAGTATTTT. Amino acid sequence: CASRKDGEKVDTQYF.

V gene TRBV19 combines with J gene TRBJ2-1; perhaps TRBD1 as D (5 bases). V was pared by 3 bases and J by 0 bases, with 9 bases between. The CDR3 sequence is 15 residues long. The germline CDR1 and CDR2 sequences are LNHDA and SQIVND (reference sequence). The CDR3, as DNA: TGTGCCAGTAGTATTTACAGGAGCTCCTACAATGAGCAGTTCTTC. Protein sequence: CASSIYRSSYNEQFF.

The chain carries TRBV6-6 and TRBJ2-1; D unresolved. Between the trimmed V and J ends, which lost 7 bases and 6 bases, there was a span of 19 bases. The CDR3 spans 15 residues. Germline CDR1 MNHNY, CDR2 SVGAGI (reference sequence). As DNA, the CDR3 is TGTGCCAGCAAAAATACCCCCACTACAGCCAATGAGCAGTTCTTC. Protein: CASKNTPTTANEQFF.

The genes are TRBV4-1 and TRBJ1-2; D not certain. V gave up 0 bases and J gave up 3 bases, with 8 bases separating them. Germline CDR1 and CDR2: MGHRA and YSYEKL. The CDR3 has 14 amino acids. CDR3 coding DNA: TGCGCCAGCAGCCAAGATTCAGGATACTATGGCTACACCTTC. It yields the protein CASSQDSGYYGYTF.

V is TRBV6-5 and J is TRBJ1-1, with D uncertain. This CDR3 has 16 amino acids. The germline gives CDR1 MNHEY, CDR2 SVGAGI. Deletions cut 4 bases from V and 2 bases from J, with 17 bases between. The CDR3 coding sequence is TGTGCCAGCAGTTCCATACTAGACCTCCCCAACACTGAAGCTTTCTTT. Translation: CASSSILDLPNTEAFF.

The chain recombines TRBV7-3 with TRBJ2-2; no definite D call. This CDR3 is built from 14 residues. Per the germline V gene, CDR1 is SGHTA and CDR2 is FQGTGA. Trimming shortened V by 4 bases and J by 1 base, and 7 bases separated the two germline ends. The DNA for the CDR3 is TGTGCCAGCAGCTCGCCCGGGAACACCGGGGAGCTGTTTTTT. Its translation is CASSSPGNTGELFF.

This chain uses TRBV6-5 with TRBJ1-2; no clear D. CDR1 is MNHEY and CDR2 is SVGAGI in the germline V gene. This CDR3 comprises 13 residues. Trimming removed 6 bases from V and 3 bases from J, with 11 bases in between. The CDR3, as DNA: TGTGCCAGCAGGCCTAGGGCCGACTATGGCTACACCTTC. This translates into CASRPRADYGYTF.